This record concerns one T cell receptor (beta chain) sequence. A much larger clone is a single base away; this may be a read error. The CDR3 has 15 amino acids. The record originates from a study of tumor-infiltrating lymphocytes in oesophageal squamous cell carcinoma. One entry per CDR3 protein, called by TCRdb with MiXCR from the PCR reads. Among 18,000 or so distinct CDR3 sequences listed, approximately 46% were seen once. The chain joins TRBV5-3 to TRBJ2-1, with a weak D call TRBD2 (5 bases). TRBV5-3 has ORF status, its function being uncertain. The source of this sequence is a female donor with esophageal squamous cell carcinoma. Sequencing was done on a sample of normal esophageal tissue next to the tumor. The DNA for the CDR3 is TGTGCCAGCAGCTTGGGAGTCAGCCGGAACTACGAGCAGTTCTTC. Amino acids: CASSLGVSRNYEQFF.